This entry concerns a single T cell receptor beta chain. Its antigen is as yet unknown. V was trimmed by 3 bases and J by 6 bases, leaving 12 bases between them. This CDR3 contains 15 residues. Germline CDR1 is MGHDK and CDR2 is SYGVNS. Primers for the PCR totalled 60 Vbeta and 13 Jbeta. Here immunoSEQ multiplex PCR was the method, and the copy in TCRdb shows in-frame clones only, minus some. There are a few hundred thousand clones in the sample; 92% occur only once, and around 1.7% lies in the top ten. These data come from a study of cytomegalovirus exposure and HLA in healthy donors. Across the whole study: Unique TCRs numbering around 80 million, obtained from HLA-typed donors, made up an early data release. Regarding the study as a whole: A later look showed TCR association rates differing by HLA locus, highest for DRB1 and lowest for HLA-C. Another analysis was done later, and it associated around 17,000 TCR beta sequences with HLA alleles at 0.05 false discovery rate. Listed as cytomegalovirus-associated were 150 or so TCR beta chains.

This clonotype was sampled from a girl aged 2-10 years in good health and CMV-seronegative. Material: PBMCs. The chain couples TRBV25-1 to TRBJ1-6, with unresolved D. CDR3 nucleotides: TGTGCCAGCAGTGATTGGGCAGGTTCTAATTCACCCCTCCACTTT. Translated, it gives CASSDWAGSNSPLHF.